Listed below are T cell receptor beta chains from one sample, sequenced in a study of PD-1 blockade in classical Hodgkin lymphoma. Sequenced by immunoSEQ multiplex PCR; TCRdb stores in-frame clones only, minus some. The table shows about 13,000 clones, with about nine tenths occurring only once. This sample comprised CD4+ T cells from blood, obtained at baseline. These receptors all stem from a human donor with classical Hodgkin lymphoma. The conserved cysteine and the conserved F or W are not part of the CDR3 here.

TRBV6-5	TRBJ1-2	12	ASSPDRAGYGYT
TRBV28	TRBJ1-2	12	ASSPEVVGKGYT
TRBV10-3	TRBJ2-5	13	AISDWTSGPETQY
TRBV18	TRBJ1-2	13	ASSPPGLPPYGYT
TRBV7-9	TRBJ2-3	9	ASSFSGRQY
TRBV5-6	TRBJ2-5	15	ASSFTRLAGAIETQY
TRBV4-1	TRBJ2-7	12	ASSQAQGRYEQY
TRBV2	TRBJ2-1	17	ASSEWTSGGGGPYNEQF
TRBV10-3	TRBJ2-5	12	AIAAGGPPETQY
TRBV5-1	TRBJ2-5	12	ASSLMGKEETQY
TRBV28	TRBJ2-1	13	ASRTSGRSRNEQF
TRBV28	TRBJ1-5	11	ASSSQGSGPQH
TRBV2	TRBJ1-5	11	ASKSMGNQPQH
TRBV5-1	TRBJ2-5	13	ASSLGQGAGETQY
TRBV11-2	TRBJ2-2	13	ASSLWDSANGELF
TRBV30	TRBJ1-3	13	AWTPLKGSGNTIY
TRBV4-2	TRBJ2-2	14	ASSQDTYSNTGELF
TRBV27	TRBJ2-7	13	ASSVLGVGSYEQY
TRBV28	TRBJ2-1	11	ASSFASYNEQF
TRBV20-1	TRBJ2-1	8	SGSELGGF
TRBV6-1	TRBJ2-3	13	ASSGLAGDKDTQY
TRBV6-1	TRBJ1-3	12	ASGGPYSGNTIY
TRBV23-1	TRBJ1-5	9	ASTCNQPQH
TRBV7-2	TRBJ2-7	13	ASSFGAGNNFAQY
TRBV6-5	TRBJ2-7	13	ASSYSRRPTYEQY
TRBV5-4	TRBJ1-5	12	ASSNSASNQPQH
TRBV28	TRBJ2-5	17	ASSFSPGLAGGSGKTQY
TRBV6-1	TRBJ1-5	13	ASSASGQNNQPQH
TRBV29-1	TRBJ2-3	10	SVVAVSDTQY
TRBV2	TRBJ1-6	12	ASSVDRNNSPLH
TRBV9	TRBJ1-2	11	ASSSRSSVGYT
TRBV5-4	TRBJ2-1	9	ASSSGDEQF
TRBV18	TRBJ1-1	12	ASSPQQGNTEAF
TRBV5-4	TRBJ2-7	11	ASSPGSSYEQY
TRBV18	TRBJ1-1	12	ASSLSRTVDSAF
TRBV19	TRBJ1-4	12	ASSFTADTEKLF
TRBV15	TRBJ1-5	11	ATSRDFSQPQH
TRBV7-9	TRBJ2-7	14	ASSPVARAGAYEQY
TRBV18	TRBJ2-3	16	ASSPYGTSGRAGDTQY
TRBV7-9	TRBJ2-7	13	ASSLVPGQSYEQY
TRBV10-3	TRBJ1-3	12	AIRDRGQGNTIY
TRBV23-1	TRBJ2-5	14	ASSHTWDRLLETQY
TRBV5-1	TRBJ2-1	15	ASSLRTSGSSYNEQF
TRBV7-6	TRBJ2-1	16	ASSPLRTSGGAGNEQF